The next 30 T cell receptor beta chains were all read from a single sample in a study of control samples from healthy donors and cancer patients. Repertoires were generated with immunoSEQ multiplex PCR, while TCRdb's copy carries only in-frame clones and drops some. Of around 43,000 clones listed, approximately 90% are singletons. Material: blood. The receptors derive from a woman between 50 and 59 years old in good health.

The chain links TRBV7-2 to TRBJ1-3; 7 nucleotides match TRBD1. The germline V gene encodes CDR1 SGHTA and CDR2 FQGNSA. The ends lost 8 bases at V and 3 bases at J; junction bases unmatched: 7. The CDR3 contains 14 residues. CDR3 sequence: CASGTGQNGNTIYF. The CDR3, as DNA: TGTGCCAGCGGGACGGGACAGAATGGAAACACCATATATTTT.

The CDR3 coding sequence is TGTGCCAGCAGTTACTCGCGGGGCGGCAATGAGCAGTTCTTC. This translates into CASSYSRGGNEQFF. The chain uses TRBV6-2 or TRBV6-3 and TRBJ2-1; maybe TRBD2 (6 bases). V lost 0 bases and J 6 bases, leaving 9 bases between the germline ends. CDR1 MNHEY and CDR2 SVGEGT come from the germline V gene. CDR3 length: 14 residues.

This chain links TRBV6-5 with TRBJ1-3, with TRBD1 identical over 8 bases. V was clipped by 2 bases and J by 4 bases; unmatched bases: 1. The V gene's germline CDR1 is MNHEY and CDR2 SVGAGI. The CDR3 length is 14 residues. CDR3 in amino acids: CASSYGTGGNTIYF. CDR3 DNA sequence: TGTGCCAGCAGTTACGGGACAGGCGGAAACACCATATATTTT.

V and J are TRBV19 and TRBJ2-1; D is unresolved. From germline, CDR1 is LNHDA and CDR2 SQIVND (reference sequence). V gave up 9 bases and J gave up 4 bases, with 19 bases separating them. The CDR3 has 15 residues. The CDR3 spells CASRVKVNPYNEQFF. CDR3 sequence (DNA): TGTGCCAGCCGAGTGAAGGTCAATCCTTACAATGAGCAGTTCTTC.

The V gene is TRBV29-1, the J gene TRBJ1-1; no definite D call. The CDR3 is 14 residues long. CDR1 and CDR2 (germline): SQVTM, ANQGSEA. V gave up 7 bases and J gave up 1 base, with 16 bases separating them. The CDR3 region is CSAYAGRTNTEAFF. CDR3 DNA: TGCAGCGCCTACGCTGGACGGACGAACACTGAAGCTTTCTTT.

The V and J genes are TRBV28 and TRBJ1-2, with 9 bases fitting TRBD1. Germline loops: CDR1 MDHEN, CDR2 SYDVKM. The V segment lost 5 bases and the J segment 4 bases; nucleotides outside the gene matches: 23. CDR3 length: 20 amino acids. In DNA form, the CDR3 reads TGTGCCAGCAGTCGGGACAGGGTATCAACAAGGGGGCTTTTTACCTATGGCTACACCTTC. This codes for CASSRDRVSTRGLFTYGYTF.

The rearrangement joins TRBV14 to TRBJ2-5; maybe TRBD2 (6 bases). Looked up from germline, CDR1 is SGHDN and CDR2 is FVKESK. V was clipped by 4 bases and J by 5 bases, with 17 bases between them. This CDR3 spans 15 amino acids. The CDR3 DNA follows: TGTGCCAGCAGCCCCTCTGGGGCCGGAGGGGAGACCCAGTACTTC. The encoded protein is CASSPSGAGGETQYF. The full variable domain, completed using reference TRBV14 and TRBJ2-5, is EAGVTQFPSHSVIEKGQTVTLRCDPISGHDNLYWYRRVMGKEIKFLLHFVKESKQDESGMPNNRFLAERTGGTYSTLKVQPAELEDSGVYFCASSPSGAGGETQYFGPGTRLLVL.

The chain's CDR3 is CASSFTLGEQYF. As DNA, the CDR3 is TGTGCCAGCAGTTTCACTCTCGGCGAGCAGTACTTC. The V call is TRBV27, the J call TRBJ2-7; D call uncertain. The CDR3 is 12 residues long. Trimming removed 3 bases at V and 6 bases at J, with 9 bases between. The V gene's germline CDR1 is MNHEY and CDR2 SMNVEV (reference sequence).

The rearrangement uses TRBV6-2 or TRBV6-3 and TRBJ1-2; D unclear. The V end was cut by 6 bases, the J end by 6 bases, with 8 bases between. Germline V gives CDR1 MNHEY, CDR2 SVGEGT. The CDR3 loop spans 11 amino acids. The CDR3 DNA sequence: TGTGCCAGCAGCCTAAACCATGGCTACACCTTC. Encoded protein: CASSLNHGYTF.

This clone appeared a few times. V is TRBV5-6 and J is TRBJ2-1, with TRBD1 matching 7 bases. Looked up from germline, CDR1 is SGHDT and CDR2 is YYEEEE. There are 15 residues in the CDR3. V shed 1 base, J shed 7 bases, and the junction held 8 bases outside the gene matches. The CDR3 DNA follows: TGTGCCAGCAGCTTGAAACAGGGGTTTCGGAATGAGCAGTTCTTC. It encodes CASSLKQGFRNEQFF.

This clone was picked up a small number of times. The rearrangement links TRBV7-8 to TRBJ1-1, with D possibly being TRBD1 (5 bases). CDR3 length: 13 residues. Germline assignment: CDR1 SGHVS and CDR2 FQNEAQ. V shed 3 bases and J shed 1 base, with 6 bases lying between them. The CDR3 DNA sequence: TGTGCCAGCAGCTTTACAGGGAACACTGAAGCTTTCTTT. Its translation: CASSFTGNTEAFF.

The sample holds one count of this clone. J is TRBJ2-5 and V is TRBV5-6; tentatively, D is TRBD2 (6 bases). Per germline, CDR1 SGHDT and CDR2 YYEEEE. V was shortened by 4 bases and J by 0 bases, with 16 bases between the two germline ends. The CDR3 spans 16 residues. The CDR3: CASSLGRLTHQETQYF. Here the CDR3 DNA reads TGTGCCAGCAGCCTTGGGAGGCTCACACACCAAGAGACCCAGTACTTC.

The chain has TRBV15 and TRBJ1-1; D remains ambiguous. This CDR3 region has 13 residues. The V gene's germline CDR1 is LNHNV and CDR2 YYDKDF (reference sequence). With 5 bases removed from V and 3 bases from J, the gap between germline ends came to 10 bases. The DNA of the CDR3 is TGTGCCACCAGCCTGAGCATCGACACTGAAGCTTTCTTT. Amino acid sequence: CATSLSIDTEAFF.

The rearrangement uses TRBV5-1 and TRBJ2-2; 7 bases are a match to TRBD1. The CDR3 contains 16 residues. Germline CDR1 SGHRS, CDR2 YFSETQ. J was trimmed by 2 bases and V by 3 bases; bases with no gene match: 7. CDR3 nucleotide sequence: TGCGCCAGCAGCTCGGGACAGCTACTAAACACCGGGGAGCTGTTTTTT. This sequence encodes CASSSGQLLNTGELFF.

The chain links TRBV7-2 to TRBJ1-5; maybe TRBD1 (5 bases). The CDR3 is 19 amino acids. Germline V CDR1 and CDR2: SGHTA, FQGNSA. V was clipped by 4 bases and J by 0 bases, with 22 bases between them. CDR3 bases: TGTGCCAGCAGCTCCAATCCTCCAGGGAGAGGATATAGCAATCAGCCCCAGCATTTT. This translates into CASSSNPPGRGYSNQPQHF. Drawing the rest from reference TRBV7-2 and TRBJ1-5, the complete variable domain is GAGVSQSPSNKVTEKGKDVELRCDPISGHTALYWYRQSLGQGLEFLIYFQGNSAPDKSGLPSDRFSAERTGGSVSTLTIQRTQQEDSAVYLCASSSNPPGRGYSNQPQHFGDGTRLSIL.

By sample share, this clone is medium-sized. The V gene is TRBV6-4, the J gene TRBJ2-1; D remains unclear. This CDR3 region has 15 residues. The V end lost 5 bases, the J end lost 4 bases, and 15 bases lay between the germline ends. Germline lookup yields CDR1 MRHNA and CDR2 SNTAGT. The CDR3 region is CASSSQPERYNEQFF. CDR3 sequence (DNA): TGTGCCAGCAGTTCACAGCCCGAACGTTACAATGAGCAGTTCTTC.

The chain has TRBV19 and TRBJ1-6; the D gene is possibly TRBD1 (6 bases). This CDR3 has 20 amino acids. Trimming took off 3 bases at V and 1 base at J, with 22 bases between the two ends. Germline-derived CDR1 and CDR2 are LNHDA and SQIVND (reference sequence). The chain's CDR3 is CASSIFPGTLGGSYNSPLHF. The CDR3 DNA sequence: TGTGCCAGTAGTATCTTCCCCGGGACACTTGGGGGATCCTATAATTCACCCCTCCACTTT.

The chain is built from TRBV11-3 and TRBJ2-2; D perhaps matches TRBD2 (5 bases). Germline V lookup: CDR1 SGHNT, CDR2 YENEEA. The V and J ends lost 1 base and 6 bases respectively, with 12 bases between them. The length of the CDR3 is 15 residues. The CDR3 nucleotides are TGTGCCAGCAGCTTAGGAGGGTCCGCGGCCGGGGAGCTGTTTTTT. This translates into CASSLGGSAAGELFF. Combining the CDR3 with reference TRBV11-3 and TRBJ2-2 gives the whole variable domain EAGVVQSPRYKIIEKKQPVAFWCNPISGHNTLYWYLQNLGQGPELLIRYENEEAVDDSQLPKDRFSAERLKGVDSTLKIQPAELGDSAVYLCASSLGGSAAGELFFGEGSRLTVL.

The chain joins TRBV6-2 or TRBV6-3 to TRBJ1-4, with unresolved D. Germline CDR1 MNHEY, CDR2 SVGEGT. The CDR3 is 16 residues long. V gave up 0 bases and J gave up 3 bases, with 11 bases separating them. The CDR3 spells CASSYSRRRPNEKLFF. The CDR3 bases are TGTGCCAGCAGTTACTCGAGGCGCAGGCCTAATGAAAAACTGTTTTTT.

The chain is built from TRBV28 and TRBJ2-1; 13 bases map to TRBD2. V trimming: 2 bases; J trimming: 8 bases; junction bases outside the gene matches: 3. Germline V CDR1 and CDR2: MDHEN, SYDVKM. The CDR3 totals 15 residues. The CDR3: CASSLALAGGYEQFF. The CDR3 nucleotides read TGTGCCAGCAGTTTAGCACTAGCGGGGGGGTATGAGCAGTTCTTC.

V and J are TRBV28 and TRBJ1-2, with a possible D match to TRBD1 (5 bases). This CDR3 comprises 14 residues. V lost 6 bases, J lost 7 bases, and 18 bases lay in between. The germline V gene encodes CDR1 MDHEN and CDR2 SYDVKM. The chain's CDR3 is CASSIGAGVGGYTF. The CDR3 bases are TGTGCCAGCAGCATAGGGGCCGGGGTTGGTGGCTACACCTTC.

The gene calls are TRBV7-3 and TRBJ1-6; D gene ambiguous. V lost 0 bases, J lost 8 bases, and 8 bases lay in between. CDR1 SGHTA and CDR2 FQGTGA come from the germline V gene. The CDR3 contains 14 residues. In DNA, the CDR3 is TGTGCCAGCAGCTTAACGACGGGGTATTCACCCCTCCACTTT. Translation gives CASSLTTGYSPLHF.

J is TRBJ1-2 and V is TRBV6-6; no clear D gene. The CDR3 is made up of 11 amino acids. Trimming pared 7 bases from V and 4 bases from J, leaving 7 bases between. Germline V gene lookup returns CDR1 MNHNY and CDR2 SVGAGI (reference sequence). CDR3 region: CASNDLYGYTF. CDR3 in DNA: TGTGCCAGCAACGACCTCTATGGCTACACCTTC.

The chain has TRBV5-4 and TRBJ2-3, with a weak D call TRBD2 (6 bases). This CDR3 is built from 15 residues. V dropped 0 bases and J dropped 4 bases, with 12 bases sitting between them. Germline lookup yields CDR1 SGHNT and CDR2 YYREEE (reference sequence). DNA of the CDR3: TGTGCCAGCAGCTTGGGGCGGGGTAGATCAGATACGCAGTATTTT. Translating gives CASSLGRGRSDTQYF.

The rearrangement links TRBV7-2 to TRBJ1-2, with TRBD1 identical over 8 bases. J gave up 1 base and V 5 bases, and 9 bases lay outside the gene matches. This CDR3 has 16 amino acids. Germline assignment: CDR1 SGHTA and CDR2 FQGNSA. The CDR3 nucleotides are TGTGCCAGCAGCCCCGGACAGGGCTATTTTAACTATGGCTACACCTTC. This gives the protein CASSPGQGYFNYGYTF. The whole variable domain, remainder taken from reference TRBV7-2 and TRBJ1-2, is GAGVSQSPSNKVTEKGKDVELRCDPISGHTALYWYRQSLGQGLEFLIYFQGNSAPDKSGLPSDRFSAERTGGSVSTLTIQRTQQEDSAVYLCASSPGQGYFNYGYTFGSGTRLTVV.

V gene TRBV6-2 or TRBV6-3 combines with J gene TRBJ1-5; 7 positions match TRBD1. The CDR3 spans 15 residues. The germline gives CDR1 MNHEY, CDR2 SVGEGT. V was pared by 5 bases and J by 6 bases, with 10 bases of the junction left unmatched. CDR3 residues: CASSTRQGGGQPQHF. The CDR3 nucleotides are TGTGCCAGCAGTACTCGACAGGGTGGGGGTCAGCCCCAGCATTTT.

This chain uses TRBV2 with TRBJ2-3, with 7 bases fitting TRBD1. CDR3 length equals 15 residues. The J segment lost 7 bases and the V segment lost 2 bases, leaving 9 bases of the junction unmatched. Per germline, CDR1 SNHLY and CDR2 FYNNEI. This CDR3 reads CASSEKGAGKNTQYF. DNA of the CDR3: TGTGCCAGCAGTGAAAAGGGGGCCGGGAAAAATACGCAGTATTTT.

The chain employs TRBV11-3 and TRBJ1-1; tentatively, D is TRBD1 (5 bases). The V and J ends lost 4 bases and 5 bases respectively, with 20 bases between them. The length of the CDR3 is 16 residues. Germline V gene sequence: CDR1 SGHNT, CDR2 YENEEA. The DNA for the CDR3 is TGTGCCAGCAGCTCCCCCGGGGGAAGGCACCTGACTGAAGCTTTCTTT. Its protein is CASSSPGGRHLTEAFF.

The genes are TRBV7-9 and TRBJ1-2, with 7 bases lining up with TRBD1. V lost 0 bases and J lost 4; bases outside the gene matches: 2. Looked up from germline, CDR1 is SEHNR and CDR2 is FQNEAQ (reference sequence). The CDR3 extends over 14 amino acids. CDR3 nucleotides: TGTGCCAGCAGCTTAGCTGGACAGGTCTATGGCTACACCTTC. Translating it yields CASSLAGQVYGYTF. The full variable domain, its missing parts supplied by reference TRBV7-9 and TRBJ1-2, is DTGVSQNPRHKITKRGQNVTFRCDPISEHNRLYWYRQTLGQGPEFLTYFQNEAQLEKSRLLSDRFSAERPKGSFSTLEIQRTEQGDSAMYLCASSLAGQVYGYTFGSGTRLTVV.

The V and J genes are TRBV29-1 and TRBJ1-1; the D gene is possibly TRBD1 (5 bases). V gave up 1 base and J gave up 0 bases, with 15 bases separating them. CDR3 length: 16 amino acids. Per germline, CDR1 SQVTM and CDR2 ANQGSEA. CDR3 in amino acids: CSVEGSRGGVNTEAFF. The CDR3, as DNA: TGCAGCGTTGAAGGGTCCCGGGGGGGAGTGAACACTGAAGCTTTCTTT.